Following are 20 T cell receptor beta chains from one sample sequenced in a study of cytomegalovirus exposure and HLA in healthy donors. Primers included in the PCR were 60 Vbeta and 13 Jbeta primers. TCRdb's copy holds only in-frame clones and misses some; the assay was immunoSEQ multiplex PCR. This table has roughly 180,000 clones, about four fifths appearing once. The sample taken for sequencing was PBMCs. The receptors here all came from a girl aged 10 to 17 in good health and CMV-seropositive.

CDR3 residues: CASSYLDRGNSPLHF. CDR3 coding DNA: TGTGCCAGCAGCTACCTGGACAGGGGGAATTCACCCCTCCACTTT. The chain recombines TRBV11-3 with TRBJ1-6, with 10 bases lining up with TRBD1. V lost 4 bases, J lost 7 bases, and 4 bases stayed unmatched. The CDR3 is made up of 15 amino acids. Germline assignment: CDR1 SGHNT and CDR2 YENEEA.

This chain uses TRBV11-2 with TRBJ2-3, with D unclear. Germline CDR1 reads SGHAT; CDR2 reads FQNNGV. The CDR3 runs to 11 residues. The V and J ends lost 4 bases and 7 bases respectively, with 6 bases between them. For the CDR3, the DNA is TGTGCCAGCAGCTCCGCTAATACGCAGTATTTT. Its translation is CASSSANTQYF.

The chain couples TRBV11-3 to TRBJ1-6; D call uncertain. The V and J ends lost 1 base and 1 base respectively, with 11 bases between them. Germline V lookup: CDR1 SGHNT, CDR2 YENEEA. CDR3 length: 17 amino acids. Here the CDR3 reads CASSLGGWGSYNSPLHF. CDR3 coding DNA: TGTGCCAGCAGCTTAGGAGGGTGGGGTTCCTATAATTCACCCCTCCACTTT.

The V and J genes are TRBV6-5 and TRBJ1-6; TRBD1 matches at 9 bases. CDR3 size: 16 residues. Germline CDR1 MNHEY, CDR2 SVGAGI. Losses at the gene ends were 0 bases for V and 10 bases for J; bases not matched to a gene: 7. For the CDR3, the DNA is TGTGCCAGCAGTTACTCGAATGGACAGGGGTCCTCACCCCTCCACTTT. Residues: CASSYSNGQGSSPLHF.

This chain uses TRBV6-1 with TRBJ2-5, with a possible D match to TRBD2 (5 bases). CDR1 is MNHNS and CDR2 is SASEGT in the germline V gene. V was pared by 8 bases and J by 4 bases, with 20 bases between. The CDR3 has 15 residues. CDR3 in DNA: TGTGCCAGCGGCAGAACGGACTTTACATCAGAGACCCAGTACTTC. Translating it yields CASGRTDFTSETQYF.

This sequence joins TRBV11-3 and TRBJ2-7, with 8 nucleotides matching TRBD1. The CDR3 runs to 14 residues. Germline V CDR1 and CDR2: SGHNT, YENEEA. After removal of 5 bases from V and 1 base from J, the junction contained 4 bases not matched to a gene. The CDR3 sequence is CASSPGQGSYEQYF. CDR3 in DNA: TGTGCCAGCAGCCCCGGACAGGGATCCTACGAGCAGTACTTC.

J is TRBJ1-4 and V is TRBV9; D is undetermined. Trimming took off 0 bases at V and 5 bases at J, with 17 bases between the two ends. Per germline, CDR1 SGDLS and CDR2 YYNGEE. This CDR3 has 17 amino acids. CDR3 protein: CASSVEEGGQLNEKLFF. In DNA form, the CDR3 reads TGTGCCAGCAGCGTAGAGGAGGGTGGGCAGCTGAATGAAAAACTGTTTTTT. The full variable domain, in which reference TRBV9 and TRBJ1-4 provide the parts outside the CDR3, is DSGVTQTPKHLITATGQRVTLRCSPRSGDLSVYWYQQSLDQGLQFLIQYYNGEERAKGNILERFSAQQFPDLHSELNLSSLELGDSALYFCASSVEEGGQLNEKLFFGSGTQLSVL.

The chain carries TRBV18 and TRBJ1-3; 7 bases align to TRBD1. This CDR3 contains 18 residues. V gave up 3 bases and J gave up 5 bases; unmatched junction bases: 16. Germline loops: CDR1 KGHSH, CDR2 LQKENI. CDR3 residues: CASSPSGQLTRGRNTIYF. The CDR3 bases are TGTGCCAGCTCACCCTCGGGACAGCTCACCAGAGGCAGAAACACCATATATTTT.

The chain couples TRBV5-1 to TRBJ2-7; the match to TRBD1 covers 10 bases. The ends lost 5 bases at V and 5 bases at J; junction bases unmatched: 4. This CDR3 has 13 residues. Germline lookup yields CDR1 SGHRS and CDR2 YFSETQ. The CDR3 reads CASRDRGEDEQYF. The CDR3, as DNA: TGCGCCAGCAGGGACAGGGGGGAGGACGAGCAGTACTTC.

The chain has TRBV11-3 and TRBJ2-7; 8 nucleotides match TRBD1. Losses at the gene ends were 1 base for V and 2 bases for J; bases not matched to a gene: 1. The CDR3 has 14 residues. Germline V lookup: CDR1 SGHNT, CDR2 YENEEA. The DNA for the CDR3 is TGTGCCAGCAGCTTAGGACAGGGGCCCTACGAGCAGTACTTC. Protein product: CASSLGQGPYEQYF. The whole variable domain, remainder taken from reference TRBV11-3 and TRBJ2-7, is EAGVVQSPRYKIIEKKQPVAFWCNPISGHNTLYWYLQNLGQGPELLIRYENEEAVDDSQLPKDRFSAERLKGVDSTLKIQPAELGDSAVYLCASSLGQGPYEQYFGPGTRLTVT.

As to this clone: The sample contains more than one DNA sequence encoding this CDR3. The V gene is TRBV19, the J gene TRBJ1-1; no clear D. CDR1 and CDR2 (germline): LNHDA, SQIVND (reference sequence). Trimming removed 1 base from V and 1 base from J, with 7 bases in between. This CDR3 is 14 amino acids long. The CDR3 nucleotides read TGTGCCAGTAGTATAGGGGCGGGGAACACTGAAGCTTTCTTT. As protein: CASSIGAGNTEAFF.

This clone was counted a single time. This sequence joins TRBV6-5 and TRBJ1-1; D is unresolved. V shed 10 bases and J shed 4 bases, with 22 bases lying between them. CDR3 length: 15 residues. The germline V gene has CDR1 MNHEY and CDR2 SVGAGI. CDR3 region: CATAFRVLRVTEAFF. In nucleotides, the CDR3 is TGTGCCACCGCTTTTCGAGTGCTCCGGGTCACTGAAGCTTTCTTT.

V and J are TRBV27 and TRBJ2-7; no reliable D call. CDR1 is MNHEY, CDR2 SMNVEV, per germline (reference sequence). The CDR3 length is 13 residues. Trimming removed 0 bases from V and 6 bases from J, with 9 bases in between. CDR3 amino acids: CASSLSVGSEQYF. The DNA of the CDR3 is TGTGCCAGCAGTTTATCGGTGGGCTCCGAGCAGTACTTC.

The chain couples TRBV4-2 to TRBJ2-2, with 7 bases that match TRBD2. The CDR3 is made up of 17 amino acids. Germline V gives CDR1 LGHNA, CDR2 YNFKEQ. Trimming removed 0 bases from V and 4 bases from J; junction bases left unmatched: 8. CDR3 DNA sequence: TGTGCCAGCAGCCAAGAGCGTGGAGCTAGCGGCACCGGGGAGCTGTTTTTT. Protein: CASSQERGASGTGELFF.

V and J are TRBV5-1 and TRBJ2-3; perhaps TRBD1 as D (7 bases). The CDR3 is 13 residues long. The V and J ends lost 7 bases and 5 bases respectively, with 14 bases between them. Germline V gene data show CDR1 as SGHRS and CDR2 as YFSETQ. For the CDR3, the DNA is TGCGCCAGCCAGGGGCAGGGGGGAGATACGCAGTATTTT. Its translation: CASQGQGGDTQYF.

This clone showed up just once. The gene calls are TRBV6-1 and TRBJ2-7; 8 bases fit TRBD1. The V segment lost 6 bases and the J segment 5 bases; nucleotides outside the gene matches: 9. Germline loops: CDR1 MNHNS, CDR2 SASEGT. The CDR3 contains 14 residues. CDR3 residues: CASRNYRGVHEQYF. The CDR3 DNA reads TGTGCCAGCAGAAACTACAGGGGGGTACACGAGCAGTACTTC.

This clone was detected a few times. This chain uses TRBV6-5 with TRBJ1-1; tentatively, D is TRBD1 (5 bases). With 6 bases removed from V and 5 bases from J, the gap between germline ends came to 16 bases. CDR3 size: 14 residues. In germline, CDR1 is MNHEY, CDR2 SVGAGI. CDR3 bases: TGTGCCAGCAGCCAGGCAGGGAGGAGGACTGAAGCTTTCTTT. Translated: CASSQAGRRTEAFF.

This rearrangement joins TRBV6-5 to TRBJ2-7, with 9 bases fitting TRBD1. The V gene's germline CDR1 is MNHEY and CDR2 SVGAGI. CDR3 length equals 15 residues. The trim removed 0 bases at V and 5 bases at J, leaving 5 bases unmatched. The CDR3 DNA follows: TGTGCCAGCAGTTACTCGACAGGGGGATCCGACGAGCAGTACTTC. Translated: CASSYSTGGSDEQYF.

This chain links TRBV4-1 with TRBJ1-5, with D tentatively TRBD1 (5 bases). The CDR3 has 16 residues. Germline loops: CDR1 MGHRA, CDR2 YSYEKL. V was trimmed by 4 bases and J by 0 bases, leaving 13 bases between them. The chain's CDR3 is CASSPAGRASNQPQHF. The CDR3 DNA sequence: TGCGCCAGCAGCCCCGCCGGCAGGGCTAGCAATCAGCCCCAGCATTTT.

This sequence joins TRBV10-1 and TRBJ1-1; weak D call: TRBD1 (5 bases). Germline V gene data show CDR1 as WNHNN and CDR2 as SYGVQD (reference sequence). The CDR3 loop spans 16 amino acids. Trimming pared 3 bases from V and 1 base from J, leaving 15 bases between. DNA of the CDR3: TGCGCCAGCAGTGAAGGCCGGGACTATGAGAACACTGAAGCTTTCTTT. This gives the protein CASSEGRDYENTEAFF.